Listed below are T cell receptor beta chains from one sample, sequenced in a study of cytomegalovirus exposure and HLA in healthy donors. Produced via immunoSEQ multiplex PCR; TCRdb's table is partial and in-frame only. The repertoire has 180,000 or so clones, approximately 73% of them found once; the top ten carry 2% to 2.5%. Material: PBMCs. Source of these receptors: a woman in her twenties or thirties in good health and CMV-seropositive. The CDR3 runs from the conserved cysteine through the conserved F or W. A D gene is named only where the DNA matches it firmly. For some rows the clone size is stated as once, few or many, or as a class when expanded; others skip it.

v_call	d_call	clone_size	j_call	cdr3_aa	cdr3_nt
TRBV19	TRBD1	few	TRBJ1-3	CASSSNPLVGTGGGGNTIYF	TGTGCCAGTAGTTCCAACCCCCTCGTCGGGACAGGGGGCGGCGGAAACACCATATATTTT
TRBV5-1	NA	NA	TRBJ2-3	CASSLGGAHTDTQYF	TGCGCCAGCAGCTTAGGCGGGGCACACACAGATACGCAGTATTTT
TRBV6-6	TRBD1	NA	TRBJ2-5	CASSSWTGNETQYF	TGTGCCAGCAGTTCCTGGACAGGGAACGAGACCCAGTACTTC
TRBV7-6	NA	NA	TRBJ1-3	CASSHDRNTIYF	TGTGCCAGCAGCCATGACAGAAACACCATATATTTT
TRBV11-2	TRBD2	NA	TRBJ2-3	CASSLGLALRDTQYF	TGTGCCAGCAGCTTGGGACTAGCGCTTAGAGATACGCAGTATTTT
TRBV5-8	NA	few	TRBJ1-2	CASSLRQRQDYGYTF	TGTGCCAGCAGCTTAAGACAGCGCCAGGACTATGGCTACACCTTC
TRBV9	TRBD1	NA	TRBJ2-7	CASSPRQGNSYEQYF	TGTGCCAGCAGCCCGCGACAGGGGAACTCCTACGAGCAGTACTTC
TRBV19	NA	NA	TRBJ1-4	CASSTNGRTTNEKLFF	TGTGCCAGTAGCACGAACGGGAGAACAACTAATGAAAAACTGTTTTTT
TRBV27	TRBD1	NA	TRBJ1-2	CASSLRQGSAGYTF	TGTGCCAGCAGTTTGCGACAGGGTTCGGCTGGCTACACCTTC
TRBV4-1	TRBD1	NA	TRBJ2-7	CASSLGQGAGVEQYF	TGCGCCAGCAGCCTGGGACAGGGGGCTGGGGTCGAGCAGTACTTC
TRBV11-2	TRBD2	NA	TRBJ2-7	CASNVAGLSSYEQYF	TGTGCCAGCAACGTAGCGGGGTTGAGCTCCTACGAGCAGTACTTC
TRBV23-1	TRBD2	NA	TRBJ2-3	CASSQSGGVAGGTDTQYF	TGCGCCAGCAGTCAATCAGGTGGGGTAGCGGGGGGCACAGATACGCAGTATTTT
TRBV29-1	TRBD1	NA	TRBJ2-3	CSVERIWDRGLGDTQYF	TGCAGCGTTGAGAGGATATGGGACAGGGGGCTTGGAGATACGCAGTATTTT
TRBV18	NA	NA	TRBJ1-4	CASSPNGGINEKLFF	TGTGCCAGCTCACCTAACGGGGGGATTAATGAAAAACTGTTTTTT
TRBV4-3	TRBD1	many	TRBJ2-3	CASSQDPGQGADTQYF	TGCGCCAGCAGCCAAGATCCGGGACAGGGGGCAGATACGCAGTATTTT
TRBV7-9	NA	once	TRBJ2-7	CASSLGGGEQYF	TGTGCCAGCAGCTTAGGAGGTGGCGAGCAGTACTTC
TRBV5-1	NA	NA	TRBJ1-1	CASSSSDSEAFF	TGCGCCAGCAGCTCGTCAGACAGTGAAGCTTTCTTT
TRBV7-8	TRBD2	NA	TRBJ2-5	CASSPRGAGELMTQYF	TGTGCCAGCAGCCCCCGGGGAGCGGGGGAACTCATGACCCAGTACTTC
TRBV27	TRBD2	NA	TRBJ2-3	CASSEGRGGWGTDTQYF	TGTGCCAGCAGTGAGGGAAGGGGAGGGTGGGGCACAGATACGCAGTATTTT
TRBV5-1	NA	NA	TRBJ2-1	CASTKAASGGEQFF	TGCGCCAGCACAAAAGCGGCGTCCGGAGGGGAGCAGTTCTTC
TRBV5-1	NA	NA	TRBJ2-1	CASRLTEYNEQFF	TGCGCCAGCAGGTTAACGGAGTACAATGAGCAGTTCTTC
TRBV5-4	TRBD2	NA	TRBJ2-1	CASSFIGRAGPLASYNEQFF	TGTGCCAGCAGCTTCATCGGGAGAGCGGGGCCACTCGCGTCCTACAATGAGCAGTTCTTC
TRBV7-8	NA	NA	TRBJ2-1	CASEGGPNEQFF	TGTGCCAGCGAGGGGGGGCCCAATGAGCAGTTCTTC
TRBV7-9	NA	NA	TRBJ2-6	CASSARASGANVLTF	TGTGCCAGCAGCGCCAGGGCCTCTGGGGCCAACGTCCTGACTTTC
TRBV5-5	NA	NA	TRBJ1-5	CASSLARDIGQPQHF	TGTGCCAGCAGCTTGGCTAGGGACATAGGACAGCCCCAGCATTTT
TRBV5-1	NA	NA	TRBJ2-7	CASASGVRGGSRREQYF	TGCGCCAGCGCCTCCGGGGTCAGGGGAGGGTCTCGACGCGAGCAGTACTTC
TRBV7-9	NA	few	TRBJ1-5	CASSSNTRLQPQHF	TGTGCCAGCAGCTCAAACACCCGCCTTCAGCCCCAGCATTTT
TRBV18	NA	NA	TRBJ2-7	CASSPNSYEQYF	TGTGCCAGCTCACCAAACAGCTACGAGCAGTACTTC
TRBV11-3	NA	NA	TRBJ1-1	CASSREVNTEAFF	TGTGCCAGCAGCCGGGAAGTAAACACTGAAGCTTTCTTT
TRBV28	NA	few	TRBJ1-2	CASSLLSGGNYGYTF	TGTGCCAGCAGTTTATTAAGCGGGGGTAACTATGGCTACACCTTC
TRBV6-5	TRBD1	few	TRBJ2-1	CASRGTGRFNEQFF	TGTGCCAGCAGGGGGACAGGGAGGTTCAATGAGCAGTTCTTC
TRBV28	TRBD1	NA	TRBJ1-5	CASSLVTGTASNQPQHF	TGTGCCAGCAGTTTAGTTACCGGGACAGCAAGCAATCAGCCCCAGCATTTT
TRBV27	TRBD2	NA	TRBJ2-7	CASSLSRSGGYEQYF	TGTGCCAGCAGTTTATCGAGGAGCGGGGGCTACGAGCAGTACTTC
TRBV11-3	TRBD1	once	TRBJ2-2	CASSSTGLNTGELFF	TGTGCCAGCAGCTCGACAGGGTTGAACACCGGGGAGCTGTTTTTT
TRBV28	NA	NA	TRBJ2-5	CASRTSGSRETQYF	TGTGCCAGCAGGACTTCAGGGTCGCGGGAGACCCAGTACTTC
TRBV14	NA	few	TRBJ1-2	CASSRGPYYGYTF	TGTGCCAGCAGCCGAGGTCCCTACTATGGCTACACCTTC
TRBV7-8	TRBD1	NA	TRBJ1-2	CASSLHRGYGYTF	TGTGCCAGCAGCTTGCACAGGGGCTATGGCTACACCTTC
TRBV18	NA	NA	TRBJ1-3	CASSPYRDPKGNTIYF	TGTGCCAGCTCACCTTACAGGGATCCAAAAGGAAACACCATATATTTT
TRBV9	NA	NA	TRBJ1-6	CASSGGSTGSPLHF	TGTGCCAGCAGCGGTGGGTCGACGGGATCACCCCTCCACTTT